Sequencing of this TCR beta chain was carried out in a study of T cells in Graves' hyperthyroidism and ophthalmopathy. Using RNA transcripts as the source, TCR beta CDR3 regions were amplified. TCR CDR3 regions were first amplified by RT-PCR with HTBI primers. TCRdb processed the multiplex PCR reads anew with MiXCR; each CDR3 protein has one entry. The data contain about 640,000 distinct CDR3 sequences, less than 25% of them singletons. Many counts were recorded for this clonotype. The CDR3 is made up of 15 amino acids. The germline CDR1 and CDR2 sequences are KGHDR and SFDVKD. V shed 4 bases, J shed 1 base, and the junction held 3 bases outside the gene matches.

Specimen: blood. The chain couples TRBV24-1 to TRBJ2-1, with 7 bases identical to TRBD1. The receptor comes from a man aged 25 to 40 with Graves' ophthalmopathy. Here the CDR3 reads CATSEQGVSYNEQFF. The CDR3 DNA is TGTGCCACCAGTGAGCAGGGGGTATCCTACAATGAGCAGTTCTTC.